Presented here are 2 T cell receptor beta chains from one specimen sequenced in a study of immune characteristics of hereditary and idiopathic chronic pancreatitis. Libraries were prepared by immunoSEQ multiplex PCR; TCRdb keeps only in-frame clonotypes and omits some of them. This sample has about 6,000 clones, with roughly 68% found just once. Patients having total pancreatectomy with islet autotransplantation provided the chronic pancreatitis pancreas tissue. Sequencing input: pancreas tissue with hereditary chronic pancreatitis. The receptors here all came from a human donor with chronic pancreatitis.

In this sample, this clone turned up a few times. The chain uses TRBV7-9 and TRBJ2-1; no definite D call. This CDR3 has 14 amino acids. V lost 3 bases and J 0 bases, leaving 6 bases between the germline ends. Germline loops: CDR1 SEHNR, CDR2 FQNEAQ (reference sequence). In DNA form, the CDR3 reads TGTGCCAGCAGCTTGGCAGCCTCCTACAATGAGCAGTTCTTC. Translating gives CASSLAASYNEQFF.

By share, this clone ranks as large. The rearrangement links TRBV6-1 to TRBJ1-6, with 9 bases aligning to TRBD1. The V segment lost 1 base and the J segment 8 bases; nucleotides outside the gene matches: 15. From germline, CDR1 is MNHNS and CDR2 SASEGT. The CDR3 extends over 19 amino acids. The CDR3 nucleotides read TGTGCCAGCAGTGAAGAGGGGGTCCTGGACAGGGGAGAGGATTCACCCCTCCACTTT. Protein product: CASSEEGVLDRGEDSPLHF.